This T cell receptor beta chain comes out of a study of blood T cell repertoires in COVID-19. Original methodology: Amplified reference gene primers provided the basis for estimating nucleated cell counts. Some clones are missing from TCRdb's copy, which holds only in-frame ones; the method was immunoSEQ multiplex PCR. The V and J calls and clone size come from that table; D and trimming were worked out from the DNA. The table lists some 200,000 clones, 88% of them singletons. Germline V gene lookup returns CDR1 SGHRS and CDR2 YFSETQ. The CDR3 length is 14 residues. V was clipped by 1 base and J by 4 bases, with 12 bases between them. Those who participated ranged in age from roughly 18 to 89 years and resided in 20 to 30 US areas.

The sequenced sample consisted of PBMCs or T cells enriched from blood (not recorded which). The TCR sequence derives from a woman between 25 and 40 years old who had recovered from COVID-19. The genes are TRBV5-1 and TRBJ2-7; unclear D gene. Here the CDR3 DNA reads TGCGCCAGCAGCTTGTCCCCACGAGAATACGAGCAGTACTTC. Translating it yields CASSLSPREYEQYF.